The subject of this entry is one TCR beta chain. The sample originates from a study of blood T cell repertoires in COVID-19. As for the study in general: Collection of acute and convalescent COVID-19 samples took place in the United States, Italy and Spain. From T cells, B-cell-depleted T cells, or PBMCs came the material, which was cDNA or gDNA.

Original data processing: How many nucleated cells were present was estimated from reference gene primer amplification. Produced via immunoSEQ multiplex PCR; TCRdb's table is partial and in-frame only. V, J and clone size are those of that table, while D and trimming were read from the DNA. The sample has approximately 45,000 clones; 88% are singletons. The CDR3 consists of 15 residues. Germline CDR1 is MRHNA and CDR2 is SNTAGT. Germline trimming cut 5 bases from V and 4 bases from J; bases unmatched to any gene: 9. The receptor was isolated from a human donor in a cohort sampled during active COVID-19. The V call is TRBV6-4, the J call TRBJ2-7, with 9 bases aligning to TRBD1. Sequencing input: peripheral blood. The CDR3 loop reads CASSPGQGGFYEQYF. CDR3 nucleotide sequence: TGTGCCAGCAGTCCGGGACAGGGCGGTTTTTACGAGCAGTACTTC.